This entry features one T cell receptor (beta chain) sequence. The antigen is unknown. The junction had 8 bases not matched to a gene; V was cut back by 0 bases and J by 4 bases. Germline V CDR1 and CDR2: DFQATT, SNEGSKA (reference sequence). The CDR3 is 16 residues long. The sample originates from a study of identical twins. Study-level results: A cross-sectional statistical analysis, not follow-up of the same donors, supported the conclusions. Because invariant MAIT and iNKT cells could be present, zero-insertion analyses could be partly confounded. Models underestimated TCR alpha sharing (out-of-frame) in monozygotic twins. When twins shared out-of-frame alpha sequences, those sequences had excess low generation probability.

Via MiXCR, TCRdb re-called the 5' RACE reads, giving one row per CDR3 protein. The data contain more than 200,000 distinct CDR3 sequences, around 15% of them singletons. This TCR was sampled from a woman between 18 and 29 years old in good health. The sample taken for sequencing was memory (CD45RO+) T cells sorted from blood. The J gene is TRBJ2-5, the V gene TRBV20-1; TRBD2 matches 10 bases. CDR3 sequence reads: CSARDPSGGRGETQYF. The CDR3 coding sequence is TGCAGTGCTAGAGATCCTAGCGGGGGACGTGGAGAGACCCAGTACTTC.